The 15 T cell receptor beta chains given below trace back to one sample, sequenced in a study of OX40 agonist ivuxolimab in advanced cancers. Produced via immunoSEQ multiplex PCR; TCRdb's table is partial and in-frame only. The data hold about 17,000 clones, with about 86% observed a single time. This specimen consisted of CD4+ or CD8+ T cells sorted from blood, obtained in a trial of the OX40 agonist ivuxolimab. The source of these receptors is an adult with an advanced solid tumor such as melanoma, head and neck, liver or kidney cancer.

V is TRBV14 and J is TRBJ1-4; D unclear. Looked up from germline, CDR1 is SGHDN and CDR2 is FVKESK. This CDR3 contains 12 residues. Trimming pared 2 bases from V and 5 bases from J, leaving 3 bases between. The CDR3 sequence is CASSQNNEKLFF. CDR3 in DNA: TGTGCCAGCAGCCAAAACAATGAAAAACTGTTTTTT.

The chain couples TRBV28 to TRBJ2-1, with 10 positions matching TRBD2. Germline assignment: CDR1 MDHEN and CDR2 SYDVKM. The CDR3 totals 16 residues. J was trimmed by 9 bases and V by 5 bases; bases with no gene match: 13. In DNA form, the CDR3 reads TGTGCCAGCAGTACTACTAGCGGGACGTTTCAGGTTGAGCAGTTCTTC. Its protein is CASSTTSGTFQVEQFF. The entire variable domain, with the rest obtained from reference TRBV28 and TRBJ2-1, is as follows: DVKVTQSSRYLVKRTGEKVFLECVQDMDHENMFWYRQDPGLGLRLIYFSYDVKMKEKGDIPEGYSVSREKKERFSLILESASTNQTSMYLCASSTTSGTFQVEQFFGPGTRLTVL.

Only a few counts were recorded for this clone. The sample holds other DNA sequences that translate to the same CDR3. The CDR3 protein is CASSLTGNYGYTF. The CDR3 coding sequence is TGTGCCAGCAGTTTAACTGGGAACTATGGCTACACCTTC. The genes are TRBV28 and TRBJ1-2, with D hard to call. Germline V gene data show CDR1 as MDHEN and CDR2 as SYDVKM. Trimming stripped 2 bases from V and 2 bases from J, with 6 bases between. The CDR3 covers 13 residues.

V and J are TRBV30 and TRBJ2-3, with D perhaps TRBD2 (6 bases). Trimming took 3 bases from V and 6 from J, leaving 16 bases between them. CDR1 is GTSNPN, CDR2 SVGIG, per germline (reference sequence). The CDR3 length is 14 residues. CDR3 DNA: TGTGCCTGGAGATACGTGGAGGGGCTGGATACGCAGTATTTT. It is translated as CAWRYVEGLDTQYF.

The chain combines TRBV11-2 with TRBJ2-3; D possibly corresponds to TRBD2 (6 bases). Trimming left V 5 bases short and J 0 bases short, with 18 bases between. This CDR3 comprises 17 residues. Germline V gene sequence: CDR1 SGHAT, CDR2 FQNNGV. Here the CDR3 DNA reads TGTGCCAGCAGCCCCCGCTTGGGGGGTGCTAGCACAGATACGCAGTATTTT. This sequence encodes CASSPRLGGASTDTQYF.

The CDR3 region is CASSSWTSGRPNTGELFF. The CDR3 region has the DNA TGTGCCAGCAGTTCCTGGACTAGCGGGAGGCCGAACACCGGGGAGCTGTTTTTT. V is TRBV5-4 and J is TRBJ2-2; 14 bases are shared with TRBD2. The CDR3 covers 18 residues. The trim removed 5 bases at V and 0 bases at J, leaving 6 bases unmatched. Germline assignment: CDR1 SGHNT and CDR2 YYREEE (reference sequence).

The chain combines TRBV6-4 with TRBJ2-7; 9 nucleotides match TRBD1. Germline loops: CDR1 MRHNA, CDR2 SNTAGT. The CDR3 consists of 15 residues. The J segment lost 3 bases and the V segment lost 10 bases, leaving 13 bases of the junction unmatched. In nucleotides, the CDR3 is TGTGCCATCAGGCCGGGACAGGGATCGATCTACGAGCAGTACTTC. This translates into CAIRPGQGSIYEQYF.

The rearrangement joins TRBV5-1 to TRBJ1-1; no firm D call. The CDR3 has 15 residues. V gave up 6 bases and J gave up 4 bases, with 19 bases separating them. Looked up from germline, CDR1 is SGHRS and CDR2 is YFSETQ. The CDR3 bases are TGCGCCAGCACGTCGGGTTTGCCCTTTGGCACTGAAGCTTTCTTT. Its translation is CASTSGLPFGTEAFF.

This chain joins TRBV6-1 and TRBJ2-1; D call uncertain. The CDR3 runs 15 residues. Trimming stripped 7 bases from V and 0 bases from J, with 13 bases between. Germline CDR1 reads MNHNS; CDR2 reads SASEGT. CDR3 bases: TGTGCCAGCACTAGACTGGCTCCCTCCTACAATGAGCAGTTCTTC. Protein product: CASTRLAPSYNEQFF.

The J gene is TRBJ2-5, the V gene TRBV9, with D perhaps TRBD1 (6 bases). This CDR3 spans 15 amino acids. The V end was cut by 3 bases, the J end by 1 base, with 13 bases between. Per germline, CDR1 SGDLS and CDR2 YYNGEE. The CDR3 nucleotides read TGTGCCAGCAGCGCCGGGACAATTACCCAAGAGACCCAGTACTTC. This translates into CASSAGTITQETQYF.

The V and J genes are TRBV19 and TRBJ2-1; D is ambiguous. The CDR3 totals 12 residues. The germline gives CDR1 LNHDA, CDR2 SQIVND (reference sequence). V lost 3 bases and J lost 12, with 12 bases in between. CDR3 DNA sequence: TGTGCCAGTAGTATCGGCCGCCGTGGGCAGTTCTTC. It is translated as CASSIGRRGQFF.

This clone showed up just a few times. The V call is TRBV7-9, the J call TRBJ2-7; possibly TRBD2 for D (5 bases). Germline CDR1 reads SEHNR; CDR2 reads FQNEAQ (reference sequence). V lost 0 bases and J lost 1, with 7 bases in between. The CDR3 runs 14 residues. DNA for the CDR3: TGTGCCAGCAGCTTAGCCACGGGGTCCTACGAGCAGTACTTC. Translated, it gives CASSLATGSYEQYF. Together with reference TRBV7-9 and TRBJ2-7, the CDR3 gives the full variable domain: DTGVSQNPRHKITKRGQNVTFRCDPISEHNRLYWYRQTLGQGPEFLTYFQNEAQLEKSRLLSDRFSAERPKGSFSTLEIQRTEQGDSAMYLCASSLATGSYEQYFGPGTRLTVT.

The chain recombines TRBV7-9 with TRBJ1-4; weak D call: TRBD1 (6 bases). V was cut by 5 bases and J by 7 bases, with 20 bases left in between. Per germline, CDR1 SEHNR and CDR2 FQNEAQ (reference sequence). This CDR3 contains 16 residues. In nucleotides, the CDR3 is TGTGCCAGCAGCACCAGCAGGGGCTTTCAGGCTGAAAAACTGTTTTTT. Its protein product is CASSTSRGFQAEKLFF.

The V gene is TRBV30, the J gene TRBJ1-5; D perhaps matches TRBD1 (6 bases). The CDR3 is made up of 14 amino acids. The germline gives CDR1 GTSNPN, CDR2 SVGIG (reference sequence). Trimming took off 0 bases at V and 7 bases at J, with 13 bases between the two ends. The CDR3 region is CAWSVPTGGQPQHF. The CDR3 DNA is TGTGCCTGGAGTGTACCGACAGGCGGGCAGCCCCAGCATTTT.

This chain joins TRBV23-1 and TRBJ1-5; TRBD1 matches 10 bases. TRBV23-1 is flagged as an ORF with uncertain function. The CDR3 extends over 14 amino acids. V lost 8 bases, J lost 11 bases, and 12 bases stayed unmatched. The CDR3 is CASPHIGQGGTQHF. CDR3 coding DNA: TGCGCCAGCCCCCACATCGGACAGGGGGGGACCCAGCATTTT.